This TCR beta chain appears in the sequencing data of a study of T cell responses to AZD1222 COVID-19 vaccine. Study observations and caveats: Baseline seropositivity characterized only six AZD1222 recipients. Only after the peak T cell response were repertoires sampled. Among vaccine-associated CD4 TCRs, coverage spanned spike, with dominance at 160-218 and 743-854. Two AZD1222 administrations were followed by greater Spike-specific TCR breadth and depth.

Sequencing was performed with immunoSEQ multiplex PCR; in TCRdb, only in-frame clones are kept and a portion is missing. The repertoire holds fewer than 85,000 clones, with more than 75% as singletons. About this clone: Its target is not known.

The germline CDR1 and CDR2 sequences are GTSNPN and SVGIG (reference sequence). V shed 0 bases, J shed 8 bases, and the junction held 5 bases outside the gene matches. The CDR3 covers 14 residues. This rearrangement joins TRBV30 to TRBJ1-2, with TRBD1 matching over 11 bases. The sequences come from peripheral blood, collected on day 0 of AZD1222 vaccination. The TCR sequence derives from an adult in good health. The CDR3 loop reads CAWSVGTGGFGYTF. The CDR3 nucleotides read TGTGCCTGGAGTGTAGGGACAGGGGGATTCGGCTACACCTTC.